Listed below are T cell receptor beta chains from one sample, sequenced in a study of cytotoxic CD8 clonotypes in ibrutinib-treated CLL. Assay used: immunoSEQ multiplex PCR; TCRdb lists only in-frame clones, some missing. The sample records roughly 54,000 clones, about three fifths being singletons. This sample comprised PBMCs, obtained after 24 months of ibrutinib treatment. Receptors were obtained from a human donor with chronic lymphocytic leukemia. The CDR3 runs from the conserved cysteine through the conserved F or W. A D gene is named only where the DNA matches it firmly. Where a row states a size, it is once, few, many or the class of an expanded clone; other rows omit it.

>TRBV15|.|TRBJ2-3|.
TGTGCCACCAGCAGAGTATCCCCGGGGCCGACTCCGAATTTT
CATSRVSPGPTPNF
>TRBV7-8|TRBD1|TRBJ1-1|few
TGTGCCAGCAGCCCACGGACAGGGCTGAACACTGAAGCTTTCTTT
CASSPRTGLNTEAFF
>TRBV6-5|.|TRBJ1-1|.
TGTGCCAGCAGTTACTCGGGGGGAAGCACTGAAGCTTTCTTT
CASSYSGGSTEAFF
>TRBV2|TRBD1|TRBJ1-2|.
TGTGCCAGCGGGGGACAGTACGGTGGCTACACCTTC
CASGGQYGGYTF
>TRBV27|.|TRBJ1-1|.
TGTGCCAGCAAAAAAGTCGTCCGTGGCCTGAACACTGAAGCTTTCTTT
CASKKVVRGLNTEAFF
>TRBV2|.|TRBJ2-3|.
TGTGCCAGCGGGGGGTCGGGCGATACGCAGTATTTT
CASGGSGDTQYF
>TRBV2|TRBD1|TRBJ1-2|.
TGTGCCAGCACGGGGGAGAAGGGACAGCTCTATGGCTACACCTTC
CASTGEKGQLYGYTF
>TRBV6-1|TRBD1|TRBJ1-1|.
TGTGCCAGCATGCCGGGACAGATCATGAACACTGAAGCTTTCTTT
CASMPGQIMNTEAFF
>TRBV19|.|TRBJ2-7|.
TGTGCCAGTAGTATGTCCGGATACGCCTACGAGCAGTACTTC
CASSMSGYAYEQYF
>TRBV5-8|.|TRBJ1-2|.
TGTGCCAGCGCCAACGCGGCGGGGGGCGCGTTGAGTGGCTACACCTTC
CASANAAGGALSGYTF
>TRBV12-5|TRBD1|TRBJ1-2|.
TGTGCTAGTGGTACAAAGGGACAGGGCGATGGCTACACCTTC
CASGTKGQGDGYTF
>TRBV11-2|.|TRBJ1-2|.
TGTGCCAGCAGCGAAGGGTTTGGCTACACCTTC
CASSEGFGYTF
>TRBV5-1|.|TRBJ2-2|few
TGCGCCAGCAGCTTAGGCGGGGTGTCCGGGGAGCTGTTTTTT
CASSLGGVSGELFF
>TRBV2|TRBD1|TRBJ1-2|.
TGTGCCAGCACCAACAGGGGACCTTTCTATGGCTACACCTTC
CASTNRGPFYGYTF
>TRBV6-6|TRBD1|TRBJ2-7|.
TGTGCCAGCAGTCCTAACCTAAGACAGGGGTCCCACGAGCAGTACTTC
CASSPNLRQGSHEQYF
>TRBV5-1|TRBD1|TRBJ2-7|.
TGCGCCAGCAGCTTGGTTGGGACAGGGGGCAGTGAGCAGTACTTC
CASSLVGTGGSEQYF